One and the same sample provided the 18 T cell receptor beta chains below, sequenced in a study of shared clonotypes between healthy human individuals. TCRdb's copy holds only in-frame clones and misses some; the assay was immunoSEQ multiplex PCR. Of about 820,000 clones in the sample, approximately 92% are singletons; the top ten hold about 25%. Naive CD8 cells, CD45RO-negative and positively selected for CCR7, excluded terminally differentiated effector memory CD45RA+ cells. What was sequenced was naive CD8+ T cells sorted from blood. All receptors derive from a man between 25 and 39 years old in good health.

This clone was picked up one time. The chain uses TRBV30 and TRBJ1-1; D gene unclear. This CDR3 has 15 amino acids. Between the trimmed V and J ends, which lost 4 bases and 13 bases, there was a span of 28 bases. Germline CDR1 is GTSNPN and CDR2 is SVGIG (reference sequence). The CDR3 bases are TGTGCCTGGATTCCCGGCTCCGACCAGGAGTTTTTGGGTTTCTTT. Its translation: CAWIPGSDQEFLGFF.

As DNA, the CDR3 is TGTGCCAGCAGGGGCACAGGGTTGGACAATGAGCAGTTCTTC. Translated: CASRGTGLDNEQFF. The chain combines TRBV25-1 with TRBJ2-1; perhaps TRBD1 as D (6 bases). Per the germline V gene, CDR1 is MGHDK and CDR2 is SYGVNS. V was shortened by 6 bases and J by 5 bases, with 14 bases between the two germline ends. The length of the CDR3 is 14 residues.

Of note for this clone: At one boundary the junction diverges from the germline segment, which might be a read error. Other DNA sequences from this sample encode an identical CDR3 as well. This chain joins TRBV27 and TRBJ1-5, with D uncertain. CDR1 is MNHEY and CDR2 is SMNVEV in the germline V gene (reference sequence). The CDR3 spans 13 residues. Here the CDR3 reads CASSLSPNQPQHF. The CDR3 nucleotides read TGTGCCAGCAGTCTATCCCCCAATCAGCCCCAGCATTTT.

The chain couples TRBV27 to TRBJ2-1; D possibly corresponds to TRBD2 (7 bases). The CDR3 has 15 residues. V gave up 7 bases and J gave up 9 bases, with 22 bases separating them. Germline CDR1 MNHEY, CDR2 SMNVEV (reference sequence). The CDR3 bases are TGTGCCAGCACTCTAAGCAGGCGGGGGCGCAGTGAGCAGTTCTTC. It codes for CASTLSRRGRSEQFF.

The V and J genes are TRBV6-1 and TRBJ2-7, with D uncertain. The germline gives CDR1 MNHNS, CDR2 SASEGT. The ends were cut back, 4 bases at V and 13 bases at J, with 14 bases in the middle. The CDR3 is 11 residues long. DNA for the CDR3: TGTGCCAGCAGTGGGGAAGGCCGTCAATACTTC. Translating gives CASSGEGRQYF.

Notes on this clone: One end of the junction does not line up with germline, which may come from a read error. V usage is TRBV28 and J usage is TRBJ2-2, with D perhaps TRBD1 or TRBD2 (5 bases each). Germline V gene data show CDR1 as MDHEN and CDR2 as SYDVKM. The CDR3 sequence is 12 residues long. CDR3 DNA: TGCGGGGCCAGGTTTGGCACCGGGGAGCTGTTTTTT. Amino acids: CGARFGTGELFF. Together with reference TRBV28 and TRBJ2-2, the CDR3 gives the full variable domain: DVKVTQSSRYLVKRTGEKVFLECVQDMDHENMFWYRQDPGLGLRLIYFSYDVKMKEKGDIPEGYSVSREKKERFSLILESASTNQTSMYLCGARFGTGELFFGEGSRLTVL.

This chain joins TRBV27 and TRBJ2-7, with TRBD2 matching over 10 bases. The CDR3 has 16 amino acids. Trimming removed 4 bases from V and 2 bases from J; junction bases left unmatched: 8. Germline-derived CDR1 and CDR2 are MNHEY and SMNVEV (reference sequence). CDR3 nucleotides: TGTGCCAGCAGTTCCAGCGGGGGGGCCCTACCCTACGAGCAGTACTTC. Protein product: CASSSSGGALPYEQYF.

V is TRBV4-1 and J is TRBJ1-5; maybe TRBD1 (5 bases). CDR3 length: 17 amino acids. Per the germline V gene, CDR1 is MGHRA and CDR2 is YSYEKL. V gave up 2 bases and J gave up 4 bases, with 18 bases separating them. CDR3 coding DNA: TGCGCCAGCAGCCAAAATTGGGGCAGGGAGAGTAATCAGCCCCAGCATTTT. This sequence encodes CASSQNWGRESNQPQHF.

CDR3 DNA: TGTGCCAGCAGCTTAGATTTTAAGCGCACGAACACCGGGGAGCTGTTTTTT. Its protein is CASSLDFKRTNTGELFF. V usage is TRBV7-6 and J usage is TRBJ2-2, with no clear D. This CDR3 comprises 17 residues. The germline V and J ends were trimmed by 1 base and 0 bases, with 12 bases remaining between them. CDR1 and CDR2 (germline): SGHVS, FNYEAQ.

This chain uses TRBV4-3 with TRBJ2-7; TRBD2 is a possible D gene (5 bases). The CDR3 has 15 residues. The germline gives CDR1 LGHNA, CDR2 YSLEER. The germline V and J ends were trimmed by 0 bases and 7 bases, with 16 bases remaining between them. Here the CDR3 DNA reads TGCGCCAGCAGCCAAGATCGGACGGGATTGCAAGAGCAGTACTTC. Translated: CASSQDRTGLQEQYF.

As to this clone: At one of its ends the junction is not consistent with the germline gene, which may arise from a read error. The chain uses TRBV7-6 and TRBJ2-7; D might be TRBD1 or TRBD2, each matching 5 bases. This CDR3 contains 14 residues. Germline V gives CDR1 SGHVS, CDR2 FNYEAQ. In nucleotides, the CDR3 is TGTGCCAGCAGCTTAGGGGGGACCACCTACGAGCAGCACTTC. Translating gives CASSLGGTTYEQHF.

This rearrangement joins TRBV7-8 to TRBJ2-1; no definite D call. The CDR3 is 16 residues long. Trimming removed 5 bases at V and 1 base at J, with 15 bases between. Per the germline V gene, CDR1 is SGHVS and CDR2 is FQNEAQ. This CDR3 reads CASSEELWGSYNEQFF. CDR3 sequence (DNA): TGTGCCAGCAGCGAGGAATTATGGGGTTCCTACAATGAGCAGTTCTTC.

The CDR3 nucleotides read TGTGCCTGGATGCCCCGGGACAGTGGGGCCAACGTCCTGACTTTC. This sequence encodes CAWMPRDSGANVLTF. The chain joins TRBV30 to TRBJ2-6; the match to TRBD1 covers 7 bases. V trimming: 4 bases; J trimming: 3 bases; junction bases outside the gene matches: 6. Germline CDR1 GTSNPN, CDR2 SVGIG (reference sequence). The CDR3 runs to 15 residues.

This clone was seen a single time. The rearrangement links TRBV12-5 to TRBJ2-2; 8 nucleotides agree with TRBD2. The CDR3 spans 21 residues. Germline CDR1 and CDR2: LGHNT and FRNRAP. J lost 1 base, V lost 1 base, and 17 bases had no gene match. CDR3 nucleotides: TGTGCTAGTGGTTTGGACCGACTTGGGGTGCCGGGACTAGAGAACACCGGGGAGCTGTTTTTT. Its translation: CASGLDRLGVPGLENTGELFF.

The chain has TRBV11-2 and TRBJ2-3; unclear D gene. V lost 5 bases and J lost 2, with 17 bases in between. CDR3 length: 16 amino acids. Germline V lookup: CDR1 SGHAT, CDR2 FQNNGV. DNA of the CDR3: TGTGCCAGCAGCCCGCGCGGTCGGGTCCACACAGATACGCAGTATTTT. This sequence encodes CASSPRGRVHTDTQYF.

This clone was counted once. The rearrangement links TRBV4-3 to TRBJ1-1; 9 positions match TRBD1. The CDR3 is 14 residues long. CDR1 and CDR2 from the germline V gene are LGHNA and YSLEER. Losses at the gene ends were 4 bases for V and 4 bases for J; bases not matched to a gene: 4. DNA of the CDR3: TGCGCCAGCAGCCTCGAGGACAGGGGCACTGAAGCTTTCTTT. This sequence encodes CASSLEDRGTEAFF.

The table lists this clone with a count of one. The chain carries TRBV29-1 and TRBJ2-7; D is possibly TRBD1 (6 bases). The CDR3 has 13 residues. Germline V gene data show CDR1 as SQVTM and CDR2 as ANQGSEA. Trimming shortened V by 3 bases and J by 2 bases, and 11 bases separated the two germline ends. CDR3 protein: CSVEDSLTYEQYF. CDR3 coding DNA: TGCAGCGTTGAGGACAGCTTAACCTACGAGCAGTACTTC.

Concerning this clone: In the same sample, other DNA sequences code for this CDR3. The J gene is TRBJ2-7, the V gene TRBV29-1; no firm D call. V was shortened by 3 bases and J by 4 bases, with 7 bases between the two germline ends. Germline CDR1 and CDR2: SQVTM and ANQGSEA. The CDR3 consists of 11 residues. The CDR3 sequence: CSVEFRYEQYF. The CDR3 DNA follows: TGCAGCGTTGAGTTCCGGTACGAGCAGTACTTC.